Each of the 8 T cell receptor beta chains below was sequenced from the same sample in a study of cytomegalovirus exposure and HLA in healthy donors. With 60 Vbeta and 13 Jbeta primers, the PCR was carried out. Sequenced by immunoSEQ multiplex PCR; TCRdb stores in-frame clones only, minus some. The data hold some 140,000 clones, with 73% observed a single time. The material sequenced was PBMCs. Source of these receptors: a woman aged 40-49 years in good health and CMV-seronegative.

The chain carries TRBV14 and TRBJ2-2; D gene ambiguous. This CDR3 region has 14 residues. The V gene's germline CDR1 is SGHDN and CDR2 FVKESK. Between the trimmed V and J ends, which lost 8 bases and 3 bases, there was a span of 13 bases. The CDR3 coding sequence is TGTGCCAGCTCTTCCAGGCCCCACACCGGGGAGCTGTTTTTT. Translated: CASSSRPHTGELFF. Full variable domain (remainder filled in from reference TRBV14 and TRBJ2-2): EAGVTQFPSHSVIEKGQTVTLRCDPISGHDNLYWYRRVMGKEIKFLLHFVKESKQDESGMPNNRFLAERTGGTYSTLKVQPAELEDSGVYFCASSSRPHTGELFFGEGSRLTVL.

This sequence joins TRBV10-3 and TRBJ1-4; D is ambiguous. Deletions cut 10 bases from V and 0 bases from J, with 9 bases between. CDR1 is ENHRY and CDR2 is SYGVKD in the germline V gene. CDR3 size: 13 residues. The CDR3 DNA is TGTGCCAGCACAGCGGCAACTAATGAAAAACTGTTTTTT. Its translation: CASTAATNEKLFF.

This sequence joins TRBV7-9 and TRBJ2-5; no reliable D call. The germline V gene encodes CDR1 SEHNR and CDR2 FQNEAQ (reference sequence). The V gene lost 5 bases and the J gene lost 4 bases, with 11 bases spanning the gap. The CDR3 has 13 amino acids. The CDR3: CASSLNTGETQYF. The CDR3 DNA sequence: TGTGCCAGCAGCCTAAACACGGGAGAGACCCAGTACTTC. Filled out from reference TRBV7-9 and TRBJ2-5, the complete variable domain reads DTGVSQNPRHKITKRGQNVTFRCDPISEHNRLYWYRQTLGQGPEFLTYFQNEAQLEKSRLLSDRFSAERPKGSFSTLEIQRTEQGDSAMYLCASSLNTGETQYFGPGTRLLVL.

The chain carries TRBV25-1 and TRBJ1-1, with TRBD1 matching 10 bases. After removal of 3 bases from V and 3 bases from J, the junction contained 4 bases not matched to a gene. The germline CDR1 and CDR2 sequences are MGHDK and SYGVNS. The CDR3 is made up of 15 amino acids. The CDR3 spells CASSDSGTGDTEAFF. The CDR3 nucleotides read TGTGCCAGCAGTGATTCCGGGACAGGGGACACTGAAGCTTTCTTT.

This clone was observed a handful of times. This chain uses TRBV7-3 with TRBJ2-1; a weak D match, TRBD2 (6 bases). CDR1 and CDR2 (germline): SGHTA, FQGTGA. Trimming shortened V by 5 bases and J by 6 bases, and 14 bases separated the two germline ends. The CDR3 has 14 residues. The CDR3 nucleotides read TGTGCCAGCAGCCTGAGTTCAGCGGGCAATGAGCAGTTCTTC. Protein sequence: CASSLSSAGNEQFF.

This clone has only one observation. The J gene is TRBJ1-2, the V gene TRBV7-9, with D possibly matching TRBD1 (5 bases). The germline CDR1 and CDR2 sequences are SEHNR and FQNEAQ (reference sequence). The CDR3 totals 13 residues. The V end was cut by 2 bases, the J end by 7 bases, with 11 bases between. CDR3 DNA sequence: TGTGCCAGCAGCTTATCAAACCAGGGTGGCTACACCTTC. Translation gives CASSLSNQGGYTF.

The J gene is TRBJ2-3, the V gene TRBV19; 8 positions match TRBD2. Germline lookup yields CDR1 LNHDA and CDR2 SQIVND (reference sequence). V trimming: 1 base; J trimming: 7 bases; junction bases outside the gene matches: 7. There are 15 residues in the CDR3. The CDR3 region has the DNA TGTGCCAGTAGTATAGGTGGCGGGGGGATTAATACGCAGTATTTT. It is translated as CASSIGGGGINTQYF.

This clone occurred once. J is TRBJ1-2 and V is TRBV13, with 8 bases matching TRBD1. The CDR3 is 15 residues long. V lost 3 bases, J lost 2 bases, and 5 bases stayed unmatched. Germline values: CDR1 PRHDT, CDR2 FYEKMQ (reference sequence). The chain's CDR3 is CASSFHSGGNYGYTF. The CDR3, as DNA: TGTGCCAGCAGCTTCCATTCAGGGGGCAACTATGGCTACACCTTC.